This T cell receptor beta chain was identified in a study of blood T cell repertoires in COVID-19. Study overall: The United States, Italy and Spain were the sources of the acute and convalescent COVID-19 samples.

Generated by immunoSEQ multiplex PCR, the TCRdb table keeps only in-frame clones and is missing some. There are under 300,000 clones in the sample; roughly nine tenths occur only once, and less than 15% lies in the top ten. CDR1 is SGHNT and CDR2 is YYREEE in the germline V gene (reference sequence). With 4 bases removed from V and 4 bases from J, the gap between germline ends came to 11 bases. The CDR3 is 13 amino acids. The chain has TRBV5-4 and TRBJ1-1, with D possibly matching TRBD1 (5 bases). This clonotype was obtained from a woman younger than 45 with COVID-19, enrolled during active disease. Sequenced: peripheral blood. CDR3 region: CASSPGGGTEAFF. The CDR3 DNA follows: TGTGCCAGCAGCCCCGGGGGTGGCACTGAAGCTTTCTTT.